Listed below are T cell receptor beta chains from one sample, sequenced in a study of blood T cell repertoires in COVID-19. Profiled with immunoSEQ multiplex PCR; TCRdb holds only in-frame clones, not every one. This table has some 450,000 clones, roughly 90% appearing once. What was sequenced was peripheral blood. All receptors derive from a man aged 18-30 years with COVID-19, enrolled during active disease. Each CDR3 is given with its conserved first and last residue. A D gene is named only where the DNA matches it firmly. Expanded clones are given a class, and other clones once, few, many or no size at all.

TRBD2 - TRBJ2-7 TRBV6-5 TGTGCCAGCAGCATTAGCGGGAGGCCACCCTACGAGCAGTACTTC CASSISGRPPYEQYF
TRBD1 - TRBJ2-5 TRBV15 TGTGCCACCAGCAGAGACGAGGGGGCCTGGGAGACCCAGTACTTC CATSRDEGAWETQYF
- - TRBJ1-4 TRBV7-3 TGTGCCAGCAGCTTAAGCTTGCCAGGGTCCCCGTCACCTTTT CASSLSLPGSPSPF
- few TRBJ2-2 TRBV2 TGTGCCAGTACACGGGAGTTATTCACCGGGGAGCTGTTTTTT CASTRELFTGELFF
TRBD2 - TRBJ2-2 TRBV24-1 TGTGCCACCAGTGATCGGGGGGGGAACACCGGGGAGCTGTTTTTT CATSDRGGNTGELFF
TRBD2 - TRBJ2-5 TRBV5-1 TGCGCCAGCAGCTTCGAGGGGGGGACTAGCGCAGAGACCCAGTACTTC CASSFEGGTSAETQYF
TRBD2 - TRBJ2-1 TRBV7-2 TGTGCCAGCAGCACAGGACTAGCTTGGGAGCAGTTCTTC CASSTGLAWEQFF
- - TRBJ1-5 TRBV24-1 TGTGCCACCAGTGATTTGCGGGGGCAGCCCCAGCATTTT CATSDLRGQPQHF
- - TRBJ1-6 TRBV10-2 TGCGCCAGCAGACCCAGGGGTTCACCCCTCCACTTT CASRPRGSPLHF
TRBD1 - TRBJ2-7 TRBV6-5 TGTGCCAGCAGTCAACGGGACAGCTCCGAGCAGTACTTC CASSQRDSSEQYF
- - TRBJ2-1 TRBV27 TGTGCCAGCAGTGGGTACGGGACTGAGCGTTACAATGAGCAGTTCTTC CASSGYGTERYNEQFF
TRBD2 - TRBJ2-5 TRBV6-2/TRBV6-3 TGTGCCAGCAGTTACGGGGGATTAGCGGGGGCCAAAGAGACCCAGTACTTC CASSYGGLAGAKETQYF
- - TRBJ2-7 TRBV4-1 TGCGCCAGCAGCCAAGAGCCGACAGATTCCTACGAGCAGTACTTC CASSQEPTDSYEQYF
TRBD2 - TRBJ2-2 TRBV30 TGTGCCTGGAGAAGCGGGAGCACACAGGCCGGGGAGCTGTTTTTT CAWRSGSTQAGELFF
- - TRBJ2-2 TRBV2 TGTGCCAGCGGGAGGAGGGCGGACGGGGAGCTGTTTTTT CASGRRADGELFF
- - TRBJ1-2 TRBV7-2 TGTGCCAGCAGCTTAGATCGGGGGTACGATGGCTACACCTTC CASSLDRGYDGYTF
TRBD1 - TRBJ1-1 TRBV19 TGTGCCAGTAGTGCCCCCGGGACAGGCAGGACTGAAGCTTTCTTT CASSAPGTGRTEAFF
- few TRBJ1-5 TRBV18 TGTGCCAGCTCAGGCACAGGTGGCAATCAGCCCCAGCATTTT CASSGTGGNQPQHF
TRBD2 - TRBJ2-3 TRBV24-1 TGTGCCACCAGTGATCCGACTAGCGGAGGGGCAGATACGCAGTATTTT CATSDPTSGGADTQYF
- - TRBJ2-3 TRBV5-1 TGCGCCAGTGGGAGGCTAGGAGGTGTGGATACGCAGTATTTT CASGRLGGVDTQYF
- - TRBJ2-6 TRBV15 TGTGCCACCAGCAGGCAACAGGGATCTGGGGCCAACGTCCTGACTTTC CATSRQQGSGANVLTF
TRBD1 - TRBJ1-2 TRBV5-4 TGTGCCAGCAGCCTCGGACAGGGGACGCCTGGGGTCTATGGCTACACCTTC CASSLGQGTPGVYGYTF
TRBD2 - TRBJ2-1 TRBV4-2 TGTGCCAGCAGCCAACAGGGACTAGCGGGAGCAAATGAGCAGTTCTTC CASSQQGLAGANEQFF
- - TRBJ2-3 TRBV14 TGTGCCAGCAGCCAAGATTGGACGGGAGAAGGGGTCGATACGCAGTATTTT CASSQDWTGEGVDTQYF
TRBD1 - TRBJ2-3 TRBV6-4 TGTGCCACCACAAGGGACAGGGACTCCGCTACGCAGTATTTT CATTRDRDSATQYF
TRBD1 - TRBJ1-2 TRBV2 TGTGCCAGCAGTGACGGACAGGGGGCCGCTGGCTACACCTTC CASSDGQGAAGYTF
TRBD2 - TRBJ2-7 TRBV9 TGTGCCAGCAGCGTAGATAGTAGCGGGTACGAGCAGTACTTC CASSVDSSGYEQYF
- - TRBJ2-2 TRBV18 TGTGCCAGCTCACTGAATAGGGGTCGGTTCACCGGGGAGCTGTTTTTT CASSLNRGRFTGELFF
TRBD1 - TRBJ1-1 TRBV11-2 TGTGCCAGCAGCTTGGGACAGGGTGGTACTGAAGCTTTCTTT CASSLGQGGTEAFF
TRBD2 - TRBJ2-7 TRBV9 TGTGCCAGCAGCGTAGCGGGGGGGACTCAGGTCTACGAGCAGTACTTC CASSVAGGTQVYEQYF
- - TRBJ1-4 TRBV2 TGTGCCAGCAGTACTGGCAGGCTTAATGAAAAACTGTTTTTT CASSTGRLNEKLFF
- - TRBJ2-5 TRBV3-1/TRBV3-2 TGTGCCAGCAGCGAAGGGACGGAGGCAACCCAGTACTTC CASSEGTEATQYF
TRBD2 - TRBJ2-5 TRBV12-5 TGTGCTAGTGGTTTGGACCGGGCGACTAGCGGACATCAAGAGACCCAGTACTTC CASGLDRATSGHQETQYF
TRBD2 - TRBJ2-1 TRBV7-3 TGTGCCAGCAGCCCAGATAGCGGGAGGGCCTATGAGCAGTTCTTC CASSPDSGRAYEQFF
TRBD1 - TRBJ1-4 TRBV19 TGTGCCAGTACCGAACAGGGGGCAAGTGAAAAACTGTTTTTT CASTEQGASEKLFF
- - TRBJ1-1 TRBV5-1 TGCGCCAGCAGCCCAGGAGGGGACACTGAAGCTTTCTTT CASSPGGDTEAFF
TRBD1 - TRBJ1-6 TRBV19 TGTGCCAGTAGTATGGACAGGGATTCACCCCTCCACTTT CASSMDRDSPLHF
- - TRBJ2-1 TRBV28 TGTGCCAGCAGTATGAGGGGGGAGCAGTTCTTC CASSMRGEQFF
- few TRBJ1-2 TRBV7-9 TGTGCCAGCGGACTCTCAAGGGTGCTTTGGGGCTACACCTTC CASGLSRVLWGYTF
- - TRBJ1-3 TRBV6-5 TGTGCCAGCAGGCTCGGGGGATTCTCTGGAAACACCATATATTTT CASRLGGFSGNTIYF
- few TRBJ2-2 TRBV27 TGTGCCAGCAGTTTCAGGACACACACCGGGGAGCTGTTTTTT CASSFRTHTGELFF
- many TRBJ1-6 TRBV14 TGTGCCAGCAGCCAAGAGGCGCGGATTAGAAATTCACCCCTCCACTTT CASSQEARIRNSPLHF
- - TRBJ2-1 TRBV7-8 TGTGCCAGCAGCTTAGAGCGAGCGGGTGGGCGCAATGAGCAGTTCTTC CASSLERAGGRNEQFF
- few TRBJ2-7 TRBV19 TGTGCCAGTAGTATTAAGGCAGGGGATTACGAGCAGTACTTC CASSIKAGDYEQYF
- - TRBJ1-2 TRBV7-2 TGTGCCAGCAGCACCGACCCTACCCTCAGCGGAGGCTACACCTTC CASSTDPTLSGGYTF
TRBD1 - TRBJ1-1 TRBV5-1 TGCGCCAGCAGCTTGGCGGGGGGACAGGGATTGAACACTGAAGCTTTCTTT CASSLAGGQGLNTEAFF
- - TRBJ2-7 TRBV2 TGTGCCAGCAGTCCCGGACAGTATGATATATCCGGGCGGCAAAAGTACTTC CASSPGQYDISGRQKYF
TRBD2 - TRBJ2-5 TRBV5-1 TGCGCCAGCAGCTTGGTGCTAGCGGGAGATAGGTACCAAGAGACCCAGTACTTC CASSLVLAGDRYQETQYF
- - TRBJ2-3 TRBV5-4 TGTGCCAGCAGCGTAAGAAGCGGGAGCACAGATACGCAGTATTTT CASSVRSGSTDTQYF
- - TRBJ2-3 TRBV2 TGTGCCAGCATTGAGACTAGGTTCGATACGCAGTATTTT CASIETRFDTQYF
TRBD1 few TRBJ1-1 TRBV6-5 TGTGCCAGCAGGAGGGACAGGGGGAATACTGAAGCTTTCTTT CASRRDRGNTEAFF
- - TRBJ2-7 TRBV5-5 TGTGCCAGCAGCTGGACCCCTGACGGGACAACCTACGAGCAGTACTTC CASSWTPDGTTYEQYF
- - TRBJ1-1 TRBV20-1 TGCAGTGCTAGTGGTCAGGGGTGGGTCATGAACACTGAAGCTTTCTTT CSASGQGWVMNTEAFF